This TCR beta chain was identified in a study of glioma-infiltrating T cells after dendritic cell vaccination. Study-level background: Glioblastoma patients came from Phase I and II dendritic cell vaccination trials. Autologous tumor lysate was loaded overnight onto monocyte-derived dendritic cells grown seven days with IL-4 and GM-CSF.

The CDR3 is 16 amino acids. CDR1 is SGHKS, CDR2 YYEKEE, per germline (reference sequence). The V end lost 2 bases, the J end lost 2 bases, and 16 bases lay between the germline ends. Stated time point: after dendritic cell vaccination, including at tumor progression/relapse. Isocitrate dehydrogenase mutation was absent in all glioblastoma patients. Before vaccination, two weeks after the third vaccination, and at progression, PBMC were collected. The method was immunoSEQ multiplex PCR; TCRdb's version includes in-frame clones alone and lacks a portion of them. The repertoire includes about 50,000 clones, over 75% of them detected once, and 5.3% sits in the top ten.

The TCR sequence derives from a human donor with glioblastoma. This specimen was blood, taken after dendritic cell vaccination. The chain couples TRBV5-5 to TRBJ1-2; no clear D gene. The DNA for the CDR3 is TGTGCCAGCAGCTTCGTACTAGGATCAGTCAACTATGGCTACACCTTC. Its translation is CASSFVLGSVNYGYTF.